The T cell receptor (beta chain) under discussion was sequenced for a study of CD8 T cells in Susac syndrome (dated by TCRdb to between 2018 and 2021). Regarding the study in general: Whether CD8+ T cell activation and differentiation in Susac syndrome was antigen driven was tested using repertoire sequencing. Overall study outcomes, separate from this receptor: The number of individuals in the TCR sequencing and HLA analysis was acknowledged as relatively small.

Regarding this clonotype: What this receptor recognizes is not known. Base qualities are not at hand, and no much larger clone is one base apart.

Trimming costs V 2 bases and J 2 bases, and their ends lie 12 bases apart. The germline V gene supplies CDR1 KGHSH and CDR2 LQKENI. The CDR3, from cysteine to phenylalanine, totals 15 residues. CDR3 DNA is the only sequence kept; it has 45 bases, read in frame from the first base. RNA was extracted using the RNeasy kit, and roughly 0.45 to 1 microgram was reverse transcribed with random hexamers. The immunoSEQ multiplex PCR assay, which covers 54 Vbeta and 13 Jbeta segments, was used to amplify TCR beta CDR3 regions. To correct PCR amplification bias, a synthetic template baseline was used for both primer optimization and computational correction. The paper's processing steps were these. Reads were annotated to V, D and J genes per IMGT and analyzed with immunoSEQ Analyzer, keeping only productive sequences. Clonality was calculated as one minus the Shannon entropy normalized by log2 of the number of productive unique sequences. For each patient and control, public and private clones were evaluated among the 100 most prevalent clones. Clones were defined as Susac-specific when absent from the healthy and MS cohorts, from 1052 published viral clones and from other ImmuneACCESS disease sequences. TCRdb reanalyzed the raw reads on its own, using fastp at Q25 for trimming and MiXCR for clone calling, and kept in-frame beta chains. CDR3 protein duplicates are merged, each entry listing the most common genes and DNA. The V and J calls were not made by the authors but by TCRdb's processing. In this sample the table shows 250,000 or so distinct CDR3 sequences, about 94% of which occur a single time. Around 0.072% of the sample lies in the top ten.

Peripheral blood CD8+ and CD4+ T cells from healthy donors, Susac syndrome patients and multiple sclerosis patients were profiled using high-throughput TCR beta sequencing. Treatment-naive patients with stable or active relapsing-remitting disease fulfilling revised McDonald criteria were used as multiple sclerosis controls. Bulk CD8+ and CD4+ T cells were purified magnetically by negative isolation, whereas CD8+ TEMRA cells were enriched by FACS. Blood was collected in EDTA tubes and processed within 24 hours, with PBMCs isolated through density gradient centrifugation. PBMCs destined for TCR sequencing were cryopreserved in liquid nitrogen and later thawed in a 37 °C water bath. The sorted or isolated CD4+, CD8+ and CD8+ TEMRA cells had a purity of 90% or higher.

The V gene is TRBV18 and the J gene is TRBJ1-2, with the D gene too uncertain to name. The sequence was obtained from a human donor with multiple sclerosis. The sequenced sample was CD4+ T cells from PBMCs. The CDR3 reads as follows: CASSPVNRENYGYTF. The nucleotide sequence is TGTGCCAGCTCACCAGTTAATCGGGAGAACTATGGCTACACCTTC.